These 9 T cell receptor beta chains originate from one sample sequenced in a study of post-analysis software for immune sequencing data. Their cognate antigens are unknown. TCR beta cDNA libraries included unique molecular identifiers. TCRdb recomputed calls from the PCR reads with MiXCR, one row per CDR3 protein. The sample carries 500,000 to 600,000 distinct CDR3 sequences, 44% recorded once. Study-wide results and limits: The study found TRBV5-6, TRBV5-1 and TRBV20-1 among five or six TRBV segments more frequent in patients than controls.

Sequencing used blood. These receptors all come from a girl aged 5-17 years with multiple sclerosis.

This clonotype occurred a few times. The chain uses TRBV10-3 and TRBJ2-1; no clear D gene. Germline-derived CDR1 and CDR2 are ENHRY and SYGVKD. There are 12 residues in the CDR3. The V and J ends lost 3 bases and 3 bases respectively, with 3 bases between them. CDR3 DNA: TGTGCCATCAGTGACAGCTACAATGAGCAGTTCTTC. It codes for CAISDSYNEQFF.

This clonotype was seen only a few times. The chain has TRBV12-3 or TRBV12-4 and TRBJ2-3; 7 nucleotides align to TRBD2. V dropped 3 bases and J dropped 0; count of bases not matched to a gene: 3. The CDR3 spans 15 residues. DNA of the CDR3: TGTGCCAGCAGTTTCTGGCGGGAGAGCACAGATACGCAGTATTTT. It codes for CASSFWRESTDTQYF.

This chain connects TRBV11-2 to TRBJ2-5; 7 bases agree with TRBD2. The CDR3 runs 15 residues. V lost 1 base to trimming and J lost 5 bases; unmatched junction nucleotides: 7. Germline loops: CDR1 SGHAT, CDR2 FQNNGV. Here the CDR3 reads CASSLGGGVGETQYF. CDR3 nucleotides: TGTGCCAGCAGCTTAGGTGGGGGGGTGGGGGAGACCCAGTACTTC.

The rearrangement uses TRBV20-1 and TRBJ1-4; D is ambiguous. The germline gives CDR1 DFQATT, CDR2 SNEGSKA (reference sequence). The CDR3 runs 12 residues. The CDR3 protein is CRAETRSEKLFF. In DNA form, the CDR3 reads TGCAGGGCCGAGACGAGAAGTGAAAAACTGTTTTTT.

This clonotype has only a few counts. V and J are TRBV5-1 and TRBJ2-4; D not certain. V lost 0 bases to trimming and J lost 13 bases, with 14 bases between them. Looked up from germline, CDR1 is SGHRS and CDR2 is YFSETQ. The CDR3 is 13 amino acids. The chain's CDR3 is CASSLDWRQGQYF. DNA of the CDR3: TGCGCCAGCAGCTTGGATTGGCGGCAAGGGCAGTACTTC.

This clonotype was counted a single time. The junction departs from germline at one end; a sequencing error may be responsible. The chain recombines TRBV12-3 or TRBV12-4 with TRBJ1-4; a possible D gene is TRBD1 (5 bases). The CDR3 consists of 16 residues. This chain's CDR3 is CASSLSPGPGGEKRFF. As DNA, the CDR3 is TGTGCCAGCAGTTTATCCCCAGGACCCGGGGGTGAAAAACGGTTTTTT.

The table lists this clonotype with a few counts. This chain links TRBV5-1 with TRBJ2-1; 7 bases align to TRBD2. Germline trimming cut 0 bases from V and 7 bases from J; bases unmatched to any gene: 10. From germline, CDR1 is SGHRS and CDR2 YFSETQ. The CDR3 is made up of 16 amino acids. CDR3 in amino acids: CASSLVSFTGGNEQFF. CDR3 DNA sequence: TGCGCCAGCAGCTTGGTTTCCTTCACCGGGGGGAATGAGCAGTTCTTC. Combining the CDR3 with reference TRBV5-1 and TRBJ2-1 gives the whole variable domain KAGVTQTPRYLIKTRGQQVTLSCSPISGHRSVSWYQQTPGQGLQFLFEYFSETQRNKGNFPGRFSGRQFSNSRSEMNVSTLELGDSALYLCASSLVSFTGGNEQFFGPGTRLTVL.

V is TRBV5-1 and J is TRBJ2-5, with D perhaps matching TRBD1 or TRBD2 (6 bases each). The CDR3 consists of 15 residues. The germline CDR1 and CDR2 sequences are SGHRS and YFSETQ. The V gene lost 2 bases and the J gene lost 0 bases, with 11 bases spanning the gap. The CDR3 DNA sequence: TGCGCCAGCAGCTTTAGGGGGGAGAACCAAGAGACCCAGTACTTC. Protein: CASSFRGENQETQYF.

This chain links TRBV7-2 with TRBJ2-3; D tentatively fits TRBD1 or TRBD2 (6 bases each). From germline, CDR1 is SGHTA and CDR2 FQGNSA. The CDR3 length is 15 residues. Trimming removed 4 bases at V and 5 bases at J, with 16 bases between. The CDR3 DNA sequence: TGTGCCAGCAGCTCCGGTAGCGGAGGGGGAGATACGCAGTATTTT. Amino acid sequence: CASSSGSGGGDTQYF.